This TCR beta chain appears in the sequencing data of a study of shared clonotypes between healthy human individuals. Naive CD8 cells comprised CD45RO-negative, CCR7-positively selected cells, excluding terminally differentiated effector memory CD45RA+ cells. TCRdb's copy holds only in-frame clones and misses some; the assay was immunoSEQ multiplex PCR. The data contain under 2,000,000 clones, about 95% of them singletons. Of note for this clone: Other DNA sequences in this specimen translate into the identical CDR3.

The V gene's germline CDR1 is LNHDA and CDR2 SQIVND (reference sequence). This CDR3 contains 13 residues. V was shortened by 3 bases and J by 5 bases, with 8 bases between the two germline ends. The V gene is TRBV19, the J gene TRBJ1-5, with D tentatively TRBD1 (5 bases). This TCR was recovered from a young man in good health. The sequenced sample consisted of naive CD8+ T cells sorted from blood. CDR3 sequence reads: CASSIWGDQPQHF. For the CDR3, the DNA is TGTGCCAGTAGTATTTGGGGGGATCAGCCCCAGCATTTT.